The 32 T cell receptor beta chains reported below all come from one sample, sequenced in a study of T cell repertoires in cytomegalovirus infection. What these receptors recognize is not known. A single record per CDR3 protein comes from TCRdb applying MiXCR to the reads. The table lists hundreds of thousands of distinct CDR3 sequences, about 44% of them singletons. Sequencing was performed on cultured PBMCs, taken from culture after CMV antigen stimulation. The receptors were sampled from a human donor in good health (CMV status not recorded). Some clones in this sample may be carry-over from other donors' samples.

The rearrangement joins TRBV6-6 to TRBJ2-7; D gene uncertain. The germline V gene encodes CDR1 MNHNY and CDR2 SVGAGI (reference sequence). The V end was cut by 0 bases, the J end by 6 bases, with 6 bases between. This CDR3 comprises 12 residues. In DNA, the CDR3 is TGTGCCAGCAGTTACTCTAGCTCCGAGCAGTACTTC. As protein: CASSYSSSEQYF.

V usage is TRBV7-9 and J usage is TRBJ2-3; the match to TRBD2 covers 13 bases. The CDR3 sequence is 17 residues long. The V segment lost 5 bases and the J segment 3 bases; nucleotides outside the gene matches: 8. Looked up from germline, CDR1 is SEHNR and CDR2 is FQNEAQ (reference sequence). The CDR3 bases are TGTGCCAGCAGCCCTTGGACTAGCGGGAGCGGGACAGATACGCAGTATTTT. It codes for CASSPWTSGSGTDTQYF.

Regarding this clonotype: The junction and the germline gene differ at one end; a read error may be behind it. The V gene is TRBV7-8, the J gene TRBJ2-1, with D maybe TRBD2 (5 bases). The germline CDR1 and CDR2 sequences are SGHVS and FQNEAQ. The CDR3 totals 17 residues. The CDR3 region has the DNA TGTGCCAGCAGCTCGCGTGCCGACTACCTGACCTACAATGAGCCGTTCTTC. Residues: CASSSRADYLTYNEPFF.

The CDR3 sequence is CATRDGVRRNTEAFF. Here the CDR3 DNA reads TGCGCCACTCGGGACGGGGTAAGGAGAAACACTGAAGCTTTCTTT. The J gene is TRBJ1-1, the V gene TRBV10-2; TRBD1 might be the D (5 bases). Trimming removed 10 bases from V and 2 bases from J, with 20 bases in between. Germline V gene data show CDR1 as WSHSY and CDR2 as SAAADI. The CDR3 runs to 15 residues.

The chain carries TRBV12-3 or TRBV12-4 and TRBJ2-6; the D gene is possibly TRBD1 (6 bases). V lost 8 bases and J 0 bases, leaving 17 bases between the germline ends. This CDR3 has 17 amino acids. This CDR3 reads CASDTEGDLSGANVLTF. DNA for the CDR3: TGTGCCAGCGATACCGAGGGGGATCTCTCTGGGGCCAACGTCCTGACTTTC.

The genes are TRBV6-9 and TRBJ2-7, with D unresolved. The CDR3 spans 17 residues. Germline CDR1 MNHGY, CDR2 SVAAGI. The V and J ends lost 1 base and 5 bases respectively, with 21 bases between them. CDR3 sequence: CASSYLRLNVSLHEQYF. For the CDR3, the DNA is TGTGCCAGCAGTTATTTACGTCTCAATGTCAGTCTTCACGAGCAGTACTTC.

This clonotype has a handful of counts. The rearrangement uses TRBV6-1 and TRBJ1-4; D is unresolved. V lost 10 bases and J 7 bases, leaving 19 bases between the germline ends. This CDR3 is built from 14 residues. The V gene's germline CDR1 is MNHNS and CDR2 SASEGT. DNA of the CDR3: TGTGCCACCGGCCGGTCCGTAACGGGTGAAAAACTGTTTTTT. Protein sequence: CATGRSVTGEKLFF.

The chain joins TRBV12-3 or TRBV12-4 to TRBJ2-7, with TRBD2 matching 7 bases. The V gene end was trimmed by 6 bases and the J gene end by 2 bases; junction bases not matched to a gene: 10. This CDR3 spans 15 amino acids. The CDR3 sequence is CASRLGASGTYEQYF. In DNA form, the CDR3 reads TGTGCCAGCAGACTTGGGGCTAGCGGAACCTACGAGCAGTACTTC.

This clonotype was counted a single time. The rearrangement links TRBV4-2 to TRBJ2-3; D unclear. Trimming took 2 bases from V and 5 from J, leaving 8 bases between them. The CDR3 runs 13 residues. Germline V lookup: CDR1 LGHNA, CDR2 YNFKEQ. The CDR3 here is CASSQPSLDTQYF. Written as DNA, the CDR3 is TGTGCCAGCAGCCAACCGTCGTTAGATACGCAGTATTTT.

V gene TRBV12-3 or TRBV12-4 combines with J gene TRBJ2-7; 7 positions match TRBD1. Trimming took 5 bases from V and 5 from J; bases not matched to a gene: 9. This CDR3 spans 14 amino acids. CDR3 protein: CASSPRTGGDEQYF. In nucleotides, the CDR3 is TGTGCCAGCAGTCCCCGGACAGGTGGTGACGAGCAGTACTTC.

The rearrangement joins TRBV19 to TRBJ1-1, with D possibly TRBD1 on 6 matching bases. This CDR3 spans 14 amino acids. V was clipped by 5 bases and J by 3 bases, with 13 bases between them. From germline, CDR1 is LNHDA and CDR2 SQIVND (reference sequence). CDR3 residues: CASSAEDRYTEAFF. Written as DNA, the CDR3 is TGTGCCAGTAGTGCCGAGGACAGATACACTGAAGCTTTCTTT.

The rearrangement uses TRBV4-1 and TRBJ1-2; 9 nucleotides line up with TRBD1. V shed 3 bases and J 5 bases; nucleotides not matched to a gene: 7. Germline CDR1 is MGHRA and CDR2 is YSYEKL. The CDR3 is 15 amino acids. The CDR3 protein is CASSQMSGQGYGYTF. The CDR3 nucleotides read TGCGCCAGCAGCCAGATGTCCGGACAGGGGTATGGCTACACCTTC.

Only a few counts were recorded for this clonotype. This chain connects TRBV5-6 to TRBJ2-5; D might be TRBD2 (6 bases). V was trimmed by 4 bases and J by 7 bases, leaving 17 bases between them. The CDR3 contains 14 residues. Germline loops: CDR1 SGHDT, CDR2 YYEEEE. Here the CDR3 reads CASSRGPHGGTQYF. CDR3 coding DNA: TGTGCCAGCAGCCGGGGACCCCACGGGGGGACCCAGTACTTC. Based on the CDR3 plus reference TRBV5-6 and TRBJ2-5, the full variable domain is DAGVTQSPTHLIKTRGQQVTLRCSPKSGHDTVSWYQQALGQGPQFIFQYYEEEERQRGNFPDRFSGHQFPNYSSELNVNALLLGDSALYLCASSRGPHGGTQYFGPGTRLLVL.

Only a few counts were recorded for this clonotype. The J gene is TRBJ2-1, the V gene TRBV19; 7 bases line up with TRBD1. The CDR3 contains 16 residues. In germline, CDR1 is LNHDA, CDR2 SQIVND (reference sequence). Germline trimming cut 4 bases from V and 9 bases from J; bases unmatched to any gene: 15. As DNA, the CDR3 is TGTGCCAGTAGTACCGACGGACCTAGCCCAGGGGGTGAGCAGTTCTTC. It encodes CASSTDGPSPGGEQFF.

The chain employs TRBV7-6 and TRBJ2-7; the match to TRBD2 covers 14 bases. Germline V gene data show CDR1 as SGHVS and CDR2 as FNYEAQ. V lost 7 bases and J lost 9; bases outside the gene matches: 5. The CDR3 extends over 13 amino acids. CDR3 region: CASTGTSGGWQYF. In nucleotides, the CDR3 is TGTGCCAGCACCGGGACTAGCGGGGGTTGGCAGTACTTC.

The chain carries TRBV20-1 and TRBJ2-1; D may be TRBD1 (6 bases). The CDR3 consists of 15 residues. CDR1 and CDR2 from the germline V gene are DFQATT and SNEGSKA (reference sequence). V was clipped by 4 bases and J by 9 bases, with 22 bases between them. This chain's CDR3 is CSAIIPGQINIEQFF. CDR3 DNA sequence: TGCAGTGCTATCATCCCGGGACAAATAAACATTGAGCAGTTCTTC.

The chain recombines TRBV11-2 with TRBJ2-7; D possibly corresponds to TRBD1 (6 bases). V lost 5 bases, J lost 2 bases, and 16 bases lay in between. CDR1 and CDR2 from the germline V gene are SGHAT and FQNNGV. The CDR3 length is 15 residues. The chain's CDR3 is CASSPLSGTTYEQYF. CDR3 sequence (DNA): TGTGCCAGCAGCCCATTGTCAGGGACAACCTACGAGCAGTACTTC.

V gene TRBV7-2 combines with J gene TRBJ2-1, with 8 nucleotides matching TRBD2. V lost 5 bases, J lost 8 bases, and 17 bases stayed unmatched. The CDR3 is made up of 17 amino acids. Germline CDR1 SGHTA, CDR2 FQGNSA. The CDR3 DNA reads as TGTGCCAGCAGCCTAGTCCACTGGGGACTAGAGGGGTATGAGCAGTTCTTC. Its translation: CASSLVHWGLEGYEQFF.

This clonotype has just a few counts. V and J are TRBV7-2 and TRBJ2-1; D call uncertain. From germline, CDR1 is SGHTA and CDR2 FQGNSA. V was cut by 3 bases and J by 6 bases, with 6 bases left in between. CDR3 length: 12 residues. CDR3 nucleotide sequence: TGTGCCAGCAGCTTCATTGGCAATGAGCAGTTCTTC. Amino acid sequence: CASSFIGNEQFF.

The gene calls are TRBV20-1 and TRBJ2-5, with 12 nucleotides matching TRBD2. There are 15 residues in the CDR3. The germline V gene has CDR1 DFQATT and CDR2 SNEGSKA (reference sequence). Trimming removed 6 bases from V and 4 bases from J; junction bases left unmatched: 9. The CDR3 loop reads CSAQTSGGFGETQYF. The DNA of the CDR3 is TGCAGTGCCCAGACTAGCGGGGGATTTGGAGAGACCCAGTACTTC.

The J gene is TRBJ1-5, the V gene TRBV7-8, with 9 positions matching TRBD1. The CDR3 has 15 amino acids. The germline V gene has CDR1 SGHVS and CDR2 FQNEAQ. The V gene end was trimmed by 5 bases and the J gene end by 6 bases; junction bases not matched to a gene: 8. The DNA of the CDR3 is TGTGCCAGCAGCAGCCGGACAGGGGCCATTCAGCCCCAGCATTTT. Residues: CASSSRTGAIQPQHF.

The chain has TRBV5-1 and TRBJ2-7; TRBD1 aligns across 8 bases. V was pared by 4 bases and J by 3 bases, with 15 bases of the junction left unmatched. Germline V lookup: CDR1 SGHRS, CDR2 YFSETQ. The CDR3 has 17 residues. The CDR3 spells CASSPGQVRTSFYEQYF. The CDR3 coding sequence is TGCGCCAGCAGCCCGGGACAGGTCCGTACCAGCTTCTACGAGCAGTACTTC.

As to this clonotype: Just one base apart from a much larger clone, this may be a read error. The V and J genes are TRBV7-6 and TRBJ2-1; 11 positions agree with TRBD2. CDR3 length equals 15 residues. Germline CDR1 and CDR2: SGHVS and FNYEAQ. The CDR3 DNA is TGTGCCAGCAGCTCGGGACTAGCGGCCTACAATGAGCAGGTCTTC. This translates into CASSSGLAAYNEQVF.

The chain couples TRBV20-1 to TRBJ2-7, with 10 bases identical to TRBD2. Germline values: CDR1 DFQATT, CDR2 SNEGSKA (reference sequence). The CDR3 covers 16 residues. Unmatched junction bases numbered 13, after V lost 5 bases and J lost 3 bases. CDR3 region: CSAEDRGPSGSYEQYF. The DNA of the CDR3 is TGCAGTGCTGAAGACAGGGGTCCTAGCGGGAGCTACGAGCAGTACTTC.

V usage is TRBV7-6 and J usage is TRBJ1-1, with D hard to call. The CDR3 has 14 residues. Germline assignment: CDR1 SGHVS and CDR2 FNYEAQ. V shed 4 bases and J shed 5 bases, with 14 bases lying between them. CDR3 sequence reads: CASSSLRRGTEAFF. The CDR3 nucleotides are TGTGCCAGCAGCTCCCTTCGACGGGGAACTGAAGCTTTCTTT.

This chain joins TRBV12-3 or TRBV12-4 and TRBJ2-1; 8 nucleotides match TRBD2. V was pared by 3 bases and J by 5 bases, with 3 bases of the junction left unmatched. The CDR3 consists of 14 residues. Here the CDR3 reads CASSFGGGHNEQFF. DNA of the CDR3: TGTGCCAGCAGTTTCGGCGGGGGGCACAATGAGCAGTTCTTC.

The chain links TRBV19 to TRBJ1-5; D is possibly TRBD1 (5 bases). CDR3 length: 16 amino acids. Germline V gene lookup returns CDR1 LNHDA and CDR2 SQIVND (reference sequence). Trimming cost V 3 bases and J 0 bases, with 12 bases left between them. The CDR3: CASSIRGFYSNQPQHF. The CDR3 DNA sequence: TGTGCCAGTAGTATTCGGGGGTTCTATAGCAATCAGCCCCAGCATTTT.

The CDR3 DNA reads as TGCAGTGCTAGGGCCGCGGGACAGGGGCGACAGCCCCAGCATTTT. Residues: CSARAAGQGRQPQHF. The chain combines TRBV20-1 with TRBJ1-5, with TRBD1 matching over 10 bases. The CDR3 runs to 15 residues. Germline trimming cut 3 bases from V and 7 bases from J; bases unmatched to any gene: 9. In germline, CDR1 is DFQATT, CDR2 SNEGSKA (reference sequence).

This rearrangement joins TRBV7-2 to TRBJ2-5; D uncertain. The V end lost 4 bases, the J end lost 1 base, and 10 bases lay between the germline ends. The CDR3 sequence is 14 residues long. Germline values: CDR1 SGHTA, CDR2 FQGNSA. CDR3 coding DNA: TGTGCCAGCAGCTATTCTAACGCCCAAGAGACCCAGTACTTC. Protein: CASSYSNAQETQYF. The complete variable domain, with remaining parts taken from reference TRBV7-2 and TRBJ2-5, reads GAGVSQSPSNKVTEKGKDVELRCDPISGHTALYWYRQSLGQGLEFLIYFQGNSAPDKSGLPSDRFSAERTGGSVSTLTIQRTQQEDSAVYLCASSYSNAQETQYFGPGTRLLVL.

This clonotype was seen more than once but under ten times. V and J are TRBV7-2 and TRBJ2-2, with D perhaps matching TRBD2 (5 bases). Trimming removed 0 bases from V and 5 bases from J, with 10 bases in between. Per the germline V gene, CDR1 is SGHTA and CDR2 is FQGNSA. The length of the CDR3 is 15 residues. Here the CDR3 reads CASSLAGRVTGELFF. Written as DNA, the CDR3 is TGTGCCAGCAGCTTAGCTGGGAGAGTGACCGGGGAGCTGTTTTTT. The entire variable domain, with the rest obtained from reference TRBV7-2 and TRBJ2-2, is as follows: GAGVSQSPSNKVTEKGKDVELRCDPISGHTALYWYRQSLGQGLEFLIYFQGNSAPDKSGLPSDRFSAERTGGSVSTLTIQRTQQEDSAVYLCASSLAGRVTGELFFGEGSRLTVL.

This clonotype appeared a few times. CDR3 DNA: TGTGCCAGCAGTCCCCCCGGACAGAAGTTCCACTATGGCTACACCTTC. It encodes CASSPPGQKFHYGYTF. The V gene is TRBV28, the J gene TRBJ1-2, with a tentative D call TRBD1 (6 bases). The V and J ends lost 5 bases and 3 bases respectively, with 19 bases between them. In germline, CDR1 is MDHEN, CDR2 SYDVKM. The length of the CDR3 is 16 residues.

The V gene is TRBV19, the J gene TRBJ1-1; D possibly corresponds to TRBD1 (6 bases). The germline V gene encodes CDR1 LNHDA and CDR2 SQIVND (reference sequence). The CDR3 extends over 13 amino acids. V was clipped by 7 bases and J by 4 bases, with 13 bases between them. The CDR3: CASKAGGGTEAFF. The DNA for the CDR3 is TGTGCCAGTAAAGCTGGGGGCGGCACTGAAGCTTTCTTT.